This record looks at one TCR beta chain sequence and its context. PCR primers comprised 60 Vbeta and 13 Jbeta primers. Data came from immunoSEQ multiplex PCR; TCRdb stores just in-frame clones and leaves some out. The sample has over 100,000 clones, approximately 78% seen once. The data are from a study of cytomegalovirus exposure and HLA in healthy donors. Sequenced: PBMCs. This sequence originates from a woman aged 40-49 years in good health and CMV-seronegative.

The DNA for the CDR3 is TGTGCCAGCAGTTTTGGCCAGACTGAAGCTTTCTTT. Protein sequence: CASSFGQTEAFF. The rearrangement joins TRBV28 to TRBJ1-1; D gene ambiguous. The germline gives CDR1 MDHEN, CDR2 SYDVKM. The CDR3 contains 12 residues. Trimming pared 3 bases from V and 5 bases from J, leaving 7 bases between.